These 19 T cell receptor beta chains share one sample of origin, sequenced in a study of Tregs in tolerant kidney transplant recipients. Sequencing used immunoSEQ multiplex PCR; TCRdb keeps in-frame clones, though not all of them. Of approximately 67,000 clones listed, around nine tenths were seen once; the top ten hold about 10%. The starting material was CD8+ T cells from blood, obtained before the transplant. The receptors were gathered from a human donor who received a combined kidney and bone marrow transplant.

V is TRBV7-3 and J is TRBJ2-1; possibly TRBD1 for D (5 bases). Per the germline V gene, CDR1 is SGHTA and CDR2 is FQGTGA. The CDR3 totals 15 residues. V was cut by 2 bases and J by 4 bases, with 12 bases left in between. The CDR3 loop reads CASSLSAGLYNEQFF. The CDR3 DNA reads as TGTGCCAGCAGCTTATCCGCAGGGTTGTACAATGAGCAGTTCTTC.

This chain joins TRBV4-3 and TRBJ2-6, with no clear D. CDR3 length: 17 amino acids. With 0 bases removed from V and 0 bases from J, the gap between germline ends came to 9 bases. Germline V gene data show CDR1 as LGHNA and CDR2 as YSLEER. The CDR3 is CASSQDRWSSGANVLTF. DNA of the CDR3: TGCGCCAGCAGCCAAGATCGGTGGTCCTCTGGGGCCAACGTCCTGACTTTC.

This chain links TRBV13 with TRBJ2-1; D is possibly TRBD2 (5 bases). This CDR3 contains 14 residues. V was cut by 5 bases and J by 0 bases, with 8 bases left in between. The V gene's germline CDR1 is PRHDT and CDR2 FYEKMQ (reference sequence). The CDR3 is CASSGRGSYNEQFF. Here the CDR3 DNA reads TGTGCCAGCAGCGGACGGGGCTCCTACAATGAGCAGTTCTTC.

CDR3 coding DNA: TGTGCCAGCAGTTCAATAATGGCTAGCGGGGAAGGGACCCAGTACTTC. Protein sequence: CASSSIMASGEGTQYF. The chain recombines TRBV5-6 with TRBJ2-5; 9 nucleotides align to TRBD2. This CDR3 is built from 16 residues. CDR1 is SGHDT and CDR2 is YYEEEE in the germline V gene. The V and J ends lost 5 bases and 7 bases, in that order; junction bases with no gene match: 15.

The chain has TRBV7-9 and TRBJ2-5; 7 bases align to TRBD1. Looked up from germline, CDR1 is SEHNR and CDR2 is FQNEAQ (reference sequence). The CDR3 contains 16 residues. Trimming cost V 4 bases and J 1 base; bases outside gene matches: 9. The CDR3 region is CASSYLRDSIQETQYF. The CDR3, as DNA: TGTGCCAGCAGCTACCTCCGGGACAGTATCCAAGAGACCCAGTACTTC.

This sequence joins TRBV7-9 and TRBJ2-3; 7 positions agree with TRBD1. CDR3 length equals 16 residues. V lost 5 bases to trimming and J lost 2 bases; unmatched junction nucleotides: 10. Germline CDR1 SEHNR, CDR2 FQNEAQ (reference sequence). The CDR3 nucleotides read TGTGCCAGCAGCCATATTATGGGACAGACCACAGATACGCAGTATTTT. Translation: CASSHIMGQTTDTQYF.

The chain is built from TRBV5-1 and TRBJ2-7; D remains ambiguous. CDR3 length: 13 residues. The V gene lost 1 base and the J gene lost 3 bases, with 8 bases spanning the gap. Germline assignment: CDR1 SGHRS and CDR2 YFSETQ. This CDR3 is CASSLRVHYEQYF. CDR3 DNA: TGCGCCAGCAGCTTGCGTGTACACTACGAGCAGTACTTC.

The CDR3: CASSLEGDYGYTF. In DNA, the CDR3 is TGTGCCAGCAGCTTAGAGGGGGACTATGGCTACACCTTC. This chain uses TRBV13 with TRBJ1-2; tentative D call: TRBD1 (6 bases). The CDR3 has 13 residues. Germline assignment: CDR1 PRHDT and CDR2 FYEKMQ (reference sequence). Trimming removed 1 base from V and 3 bases from J, with 6 bases in between. Supplemented by reference TRBV13 and TRBJ1-2, the full variable domain reads AAGVIQSPRHLIKEKRETATLKCYPIPRHDTVYWYQQGPGQDPQFLISFYEKMQSDKGSIPDRFSAQQFSDYHSELNMSSLELGDSALYFCASSLEGDYGYTFGSGTRLTVV.

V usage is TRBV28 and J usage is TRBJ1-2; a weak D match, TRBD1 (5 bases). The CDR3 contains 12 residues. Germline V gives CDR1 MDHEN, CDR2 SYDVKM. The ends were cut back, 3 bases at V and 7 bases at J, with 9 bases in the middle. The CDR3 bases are TGTGCCAGCAGTTTGGCTAGGGGTGGCTACACCTTC. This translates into CASSLARGGYTF.

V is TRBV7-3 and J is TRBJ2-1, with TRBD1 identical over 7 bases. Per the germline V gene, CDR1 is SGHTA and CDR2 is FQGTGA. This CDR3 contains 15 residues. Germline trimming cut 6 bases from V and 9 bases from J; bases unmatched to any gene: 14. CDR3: CASSYSTGMIGEQFF. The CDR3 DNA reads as TGTGCCAGCAGTTACTCGACAGGGATGATCGGTGAGCAGTTCTTC.

The CDR3 loop is CASSLALGMNTEAFF. In DNA, the CDR3 is TGCGCCAGCAGCTTGGCCTTGGGCATGAACACTGAAGCTTTCTTT. The chain joins TRBV5-1 to TRBJ1-1, with D hard to call. The germline CDR1 and CDR2 sequences are SGHRS and YFSETQ. Trimming left V 0 bases short and J 0 bases short, with 9 bases between. The CDR3 consists of 15 residues.

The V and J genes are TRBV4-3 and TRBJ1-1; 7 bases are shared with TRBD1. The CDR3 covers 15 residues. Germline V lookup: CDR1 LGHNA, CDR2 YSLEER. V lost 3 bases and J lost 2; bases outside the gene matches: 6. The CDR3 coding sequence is TGCGCCAGCAGCCACGTCAGGACAGGAAACACTGAAGCTTTCTTT. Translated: CASSHVRTGNTEAFF.

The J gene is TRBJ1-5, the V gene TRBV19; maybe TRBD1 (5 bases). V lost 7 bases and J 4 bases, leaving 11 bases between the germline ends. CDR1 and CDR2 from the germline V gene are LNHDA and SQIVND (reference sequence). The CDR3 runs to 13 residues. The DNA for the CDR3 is TGTGCCAGTATCGCGGGGGTGAATCAGCCCCAGCATTTT. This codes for CASIAGVNQPQHF.

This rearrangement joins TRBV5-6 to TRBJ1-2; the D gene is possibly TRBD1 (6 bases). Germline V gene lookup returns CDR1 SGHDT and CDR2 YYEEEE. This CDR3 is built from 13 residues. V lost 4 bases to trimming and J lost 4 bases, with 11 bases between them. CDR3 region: CASSTDSLYGYTF. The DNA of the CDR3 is TGTGCCAGCAGCACGGACAGCCTCTATGGCTACACCTTC.

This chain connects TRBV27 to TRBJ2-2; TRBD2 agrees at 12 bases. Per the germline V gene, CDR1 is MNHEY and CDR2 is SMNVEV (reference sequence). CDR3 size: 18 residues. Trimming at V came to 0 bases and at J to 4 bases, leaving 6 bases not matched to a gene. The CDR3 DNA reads TGTGCCAGCAGTTTATCCGGGACTAGCGGGCGCCGCACCGGGGAGCTGTTTTTT. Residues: CASSLSGTSGRRTGELFF.

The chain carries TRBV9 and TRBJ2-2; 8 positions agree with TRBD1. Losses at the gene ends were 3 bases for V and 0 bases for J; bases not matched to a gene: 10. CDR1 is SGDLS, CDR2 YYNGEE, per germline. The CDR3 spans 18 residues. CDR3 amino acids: CASSARGQGLANTGELFF. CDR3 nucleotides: TGTGCCAGCAGCGCCCGAGGACAGGGCCTCGCGAACACCGGGGAGCTGTTTTTT.

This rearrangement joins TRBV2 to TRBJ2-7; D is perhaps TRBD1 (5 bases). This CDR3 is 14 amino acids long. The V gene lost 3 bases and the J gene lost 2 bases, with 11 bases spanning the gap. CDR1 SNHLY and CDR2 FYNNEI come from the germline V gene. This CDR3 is CASSDSRGAYEQYF. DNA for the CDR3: TGTGCCAGCAGTGATTCTAGGGGCGCCTACGAGCAGTACTTC.

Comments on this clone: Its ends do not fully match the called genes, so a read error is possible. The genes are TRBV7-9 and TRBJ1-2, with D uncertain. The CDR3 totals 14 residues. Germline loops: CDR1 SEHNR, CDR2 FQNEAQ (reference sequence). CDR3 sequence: CASTLNLRATGYTF. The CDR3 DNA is TGTGCCAGCACCTTAAACCTGCGGGCGACTGGCTACACCTTC.

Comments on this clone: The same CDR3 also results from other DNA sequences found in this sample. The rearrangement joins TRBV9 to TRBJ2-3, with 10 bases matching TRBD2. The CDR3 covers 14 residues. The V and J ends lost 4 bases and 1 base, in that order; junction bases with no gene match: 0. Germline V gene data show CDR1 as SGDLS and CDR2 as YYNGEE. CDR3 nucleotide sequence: TGTGCCAGCAGCCTAGCGGGGGGCACAGATACGCAGTATTTT. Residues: CASSLAGGTDTQYF.